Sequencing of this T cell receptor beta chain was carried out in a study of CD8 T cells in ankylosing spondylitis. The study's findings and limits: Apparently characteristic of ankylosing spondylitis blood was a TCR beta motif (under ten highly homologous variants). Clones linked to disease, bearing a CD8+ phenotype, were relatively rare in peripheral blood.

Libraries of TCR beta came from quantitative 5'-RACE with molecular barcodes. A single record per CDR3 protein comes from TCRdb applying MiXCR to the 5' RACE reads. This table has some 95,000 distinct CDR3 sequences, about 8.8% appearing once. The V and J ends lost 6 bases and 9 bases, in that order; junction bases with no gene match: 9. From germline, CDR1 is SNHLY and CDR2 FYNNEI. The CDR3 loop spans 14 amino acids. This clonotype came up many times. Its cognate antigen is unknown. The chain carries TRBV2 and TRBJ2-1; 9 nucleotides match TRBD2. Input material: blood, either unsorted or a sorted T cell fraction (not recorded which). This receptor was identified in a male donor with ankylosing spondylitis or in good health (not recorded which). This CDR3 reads CASRTGTSFSEQFF. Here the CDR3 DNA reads TGTGCCAGCAGAACCGGGACTAGCTTTAGTGAGCAGTTCTTC.